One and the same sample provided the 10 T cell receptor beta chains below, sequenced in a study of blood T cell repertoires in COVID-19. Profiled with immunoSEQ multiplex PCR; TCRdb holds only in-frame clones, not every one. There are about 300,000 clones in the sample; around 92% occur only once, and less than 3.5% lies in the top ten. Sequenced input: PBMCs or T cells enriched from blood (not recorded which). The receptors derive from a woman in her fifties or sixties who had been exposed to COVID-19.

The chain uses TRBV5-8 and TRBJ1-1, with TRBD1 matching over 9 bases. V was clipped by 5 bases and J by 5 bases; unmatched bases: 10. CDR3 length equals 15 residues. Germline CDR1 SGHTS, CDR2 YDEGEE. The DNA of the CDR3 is TGTGCCAGCAGATCGACAGGGGGTTTTATTACTGAAGCTTTCTTT. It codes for CASRSTGGFITEAFF.

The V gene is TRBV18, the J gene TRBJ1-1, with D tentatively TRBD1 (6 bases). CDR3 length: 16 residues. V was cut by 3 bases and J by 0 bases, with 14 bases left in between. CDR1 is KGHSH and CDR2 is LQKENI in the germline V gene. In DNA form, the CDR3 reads TGTGCCAGCTCACCTCCGGACAGACCACTGAACACTGAAGCTTTCTTT. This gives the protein CASSPPDRPLNTEAFF.

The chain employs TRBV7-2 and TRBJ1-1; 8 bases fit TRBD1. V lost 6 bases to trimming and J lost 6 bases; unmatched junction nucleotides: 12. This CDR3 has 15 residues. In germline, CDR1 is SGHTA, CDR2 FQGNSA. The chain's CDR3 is CASRRQGASFSEAFF. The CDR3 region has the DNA TGTGCCAGCAGAAGGCAGGGGGCTTCGTTCTCTGAAGCTTTCTTT.

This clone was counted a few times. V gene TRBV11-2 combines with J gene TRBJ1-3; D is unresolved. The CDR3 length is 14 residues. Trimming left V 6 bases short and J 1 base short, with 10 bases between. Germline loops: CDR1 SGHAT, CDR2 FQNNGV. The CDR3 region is CASSSGISGNTIYF. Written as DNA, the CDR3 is TGTGCCAGCAGTTCGGGGATTTCTGGAAACACCATATATTTT.

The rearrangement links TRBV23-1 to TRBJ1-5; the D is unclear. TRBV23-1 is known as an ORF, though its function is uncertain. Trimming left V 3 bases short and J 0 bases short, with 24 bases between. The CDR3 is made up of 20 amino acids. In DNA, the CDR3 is TGCGCCAGCAGTCAGGCGAGCGGCCAGGCCCCACCCTATAGCAATCAGCCCCAGCATTTT. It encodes CASSQASGQAPPYSNQPQHF.

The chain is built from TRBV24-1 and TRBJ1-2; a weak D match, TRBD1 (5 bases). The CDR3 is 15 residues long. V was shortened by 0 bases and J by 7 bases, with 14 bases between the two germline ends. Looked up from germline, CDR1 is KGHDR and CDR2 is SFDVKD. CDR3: CATSDLTGPTGGYTF. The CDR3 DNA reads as TGTGCCACCAGTGATTTGACAGGCCCTACGGGTGGCTACACCTTC.

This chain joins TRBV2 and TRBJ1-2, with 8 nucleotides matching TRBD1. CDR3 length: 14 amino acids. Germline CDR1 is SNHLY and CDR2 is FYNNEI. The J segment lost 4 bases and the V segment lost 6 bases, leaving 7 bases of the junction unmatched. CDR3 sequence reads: CASRATGGFYGYTF. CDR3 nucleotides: TGTGCCAGCAGAGCAACAGGGGGATTCTATGGCTACACCTTC.

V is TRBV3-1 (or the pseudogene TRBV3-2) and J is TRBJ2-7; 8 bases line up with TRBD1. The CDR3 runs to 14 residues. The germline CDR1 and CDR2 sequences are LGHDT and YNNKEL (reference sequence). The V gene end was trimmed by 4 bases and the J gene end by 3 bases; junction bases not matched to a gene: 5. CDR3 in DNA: TGTGCCAGCAGCCCCCGACAGGGGATCTACGAGCAGTACTTC. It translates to CASSPRQGIYEQYF.

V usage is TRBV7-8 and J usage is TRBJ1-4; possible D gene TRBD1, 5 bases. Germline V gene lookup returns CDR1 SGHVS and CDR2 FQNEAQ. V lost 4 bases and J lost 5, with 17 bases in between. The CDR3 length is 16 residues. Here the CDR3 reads CASSSNTGGANEKLFF. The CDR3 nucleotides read TGTGCCAGCAGCTCGAATACAGGAGGGGCAAATGAAAAACTGTTTTTT.

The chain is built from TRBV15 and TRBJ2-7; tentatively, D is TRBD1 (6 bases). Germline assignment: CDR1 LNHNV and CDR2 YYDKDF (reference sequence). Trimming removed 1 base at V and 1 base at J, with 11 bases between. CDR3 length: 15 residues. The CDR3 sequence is CATSRGTGLSYEQYF. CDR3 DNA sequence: TGTGCCACCAGCAGAGGTACAGGGCTATCCTACGAGCAGTACTTC.